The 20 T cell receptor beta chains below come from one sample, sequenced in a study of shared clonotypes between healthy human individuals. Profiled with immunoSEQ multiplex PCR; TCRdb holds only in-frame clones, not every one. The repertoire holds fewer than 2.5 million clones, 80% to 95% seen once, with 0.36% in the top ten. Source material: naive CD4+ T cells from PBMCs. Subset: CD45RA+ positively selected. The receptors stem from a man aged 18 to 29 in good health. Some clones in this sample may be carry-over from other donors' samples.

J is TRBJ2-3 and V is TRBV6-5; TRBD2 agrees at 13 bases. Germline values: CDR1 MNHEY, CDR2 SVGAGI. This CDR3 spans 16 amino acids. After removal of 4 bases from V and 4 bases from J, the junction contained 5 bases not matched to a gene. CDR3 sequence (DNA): TGTGCCAGCAGTTGGACTAGCGGGAGTAGGGCAGATACGCAGTATTTT. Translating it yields CASSWTSGSRADTQYF.

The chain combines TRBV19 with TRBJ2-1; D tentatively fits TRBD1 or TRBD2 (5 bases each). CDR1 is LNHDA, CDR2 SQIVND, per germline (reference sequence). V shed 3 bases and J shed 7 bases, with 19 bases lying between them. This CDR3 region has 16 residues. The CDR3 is CASSIGGPGPGNEQFF. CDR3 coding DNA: TGTGCCAGTAGTATTGGCGGCCCAGGGCCGGGGAATGAGCAGTTCTTC.

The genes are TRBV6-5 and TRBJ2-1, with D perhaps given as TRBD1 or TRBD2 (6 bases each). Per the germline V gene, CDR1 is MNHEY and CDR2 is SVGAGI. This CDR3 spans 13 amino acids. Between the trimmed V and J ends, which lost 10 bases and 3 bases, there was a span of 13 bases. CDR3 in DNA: TGTGCCATTCACAGGGACTGCTACAATGAGCAGTTCTTC. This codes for CAIHRDCYNEQFF.

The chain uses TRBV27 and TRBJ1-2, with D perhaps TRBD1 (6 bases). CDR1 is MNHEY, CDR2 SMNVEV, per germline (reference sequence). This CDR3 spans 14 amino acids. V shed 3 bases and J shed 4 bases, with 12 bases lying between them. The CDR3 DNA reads TGTGCCAGCAGTTTGCAGGGGCAGGGCTATGGCTACACCTTC. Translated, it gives CASSLQGQGYGYTF.

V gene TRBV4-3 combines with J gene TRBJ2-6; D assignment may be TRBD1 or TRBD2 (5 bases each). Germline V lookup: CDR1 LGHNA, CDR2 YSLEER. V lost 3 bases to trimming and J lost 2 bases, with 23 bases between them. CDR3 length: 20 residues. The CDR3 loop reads CASSQVGGYEVGAGANVLTF. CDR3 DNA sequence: TGCGCCAGCAGCCAGGTGGGCGGGTATGAGGTGGGGGCTGGGGCCAACGTCCTGACTTTC.

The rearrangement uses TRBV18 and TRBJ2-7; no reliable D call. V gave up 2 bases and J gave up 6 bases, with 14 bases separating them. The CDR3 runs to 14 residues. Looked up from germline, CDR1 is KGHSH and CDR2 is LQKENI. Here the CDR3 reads CASSPSRQTPEQYF. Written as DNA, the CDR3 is TGTGCCAGCTCACCATCGAGGCAAACCCCCGAGCAGTACTTC.

The CDR3 DNA sequence: TGTGCCAGCGGATCCGGGACGACCTCCTACGAGCAGTACTTC. Protein product: CASGSGTTSYEQYF. The chain carries TRBV6-1 and TRBJ2-7, with D perhaps given as TRBD1 or TRBD2 (5 bases each). The CDR3 loop spans 14 amino acids. V lost 8 bases to trimming and J lost 0 bases, with 14 bases between them. The V gene's germline CDR1 is MNHNS and CDR2 SASEGT.

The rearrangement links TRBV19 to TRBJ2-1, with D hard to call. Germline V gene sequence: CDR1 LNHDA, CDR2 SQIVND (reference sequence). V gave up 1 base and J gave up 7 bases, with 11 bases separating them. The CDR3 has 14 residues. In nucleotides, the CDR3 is TGTGCCAGTAGTATAGTACTTTCTACGAATGAGCAGTTCTTC. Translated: CASSIVLSTNEQFF.

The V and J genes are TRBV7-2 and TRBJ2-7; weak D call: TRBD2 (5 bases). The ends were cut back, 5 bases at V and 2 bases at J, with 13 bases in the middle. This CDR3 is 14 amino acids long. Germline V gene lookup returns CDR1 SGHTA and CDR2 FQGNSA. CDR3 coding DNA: TGTGCCAGCAGCCCCCGGACTTCTACCTACGAGCAGTACTTC. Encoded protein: CASSPRTSTYEQYF.

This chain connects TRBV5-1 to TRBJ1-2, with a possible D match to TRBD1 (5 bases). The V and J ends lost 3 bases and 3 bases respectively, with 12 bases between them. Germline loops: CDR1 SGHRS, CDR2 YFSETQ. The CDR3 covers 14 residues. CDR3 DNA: TGCGCCAGCAGCTCCTTGAGGGGAGACTATGGCTACACCTTC. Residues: CASSSLRGDYGYTF. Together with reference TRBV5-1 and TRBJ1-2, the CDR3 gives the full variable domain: KAGVTQTPRYLIKTRGQQVTLSCSPISGHRSVSWYQQTPGQGLQFLFEYFSETQRNKGNFPGRFSGRQFSNSRSEMNVSTLELGDSALYLCASSSLRGDYGYTFGSGTRLTVV.

CDR3 sequence: CASSGVGLAVSQETQYF. CDR3 DNA: TGTGCCAGCAGCGGAGTTGGGCTAGCCGTGAGTCAAGAGACCCAGTACTTC. The chain has TRBV9 and TRBJ2-5, with D possibly matching TRBD2 (5 bases). Trimming took off 3 bases at V and 2 bases at J, with 20 bases between the two ends. This CDR3 spans 17 amino acids. Germline values: CDR1 SGDLS, CDR2 YYNGEE.

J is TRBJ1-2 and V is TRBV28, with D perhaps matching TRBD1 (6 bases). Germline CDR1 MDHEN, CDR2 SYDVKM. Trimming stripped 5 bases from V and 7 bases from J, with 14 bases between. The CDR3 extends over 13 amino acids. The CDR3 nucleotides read TGTGCCAGCAGTACAGGGAGGTGGAGTGGCTACACCTTC. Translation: CASSTGRWSGYTF.

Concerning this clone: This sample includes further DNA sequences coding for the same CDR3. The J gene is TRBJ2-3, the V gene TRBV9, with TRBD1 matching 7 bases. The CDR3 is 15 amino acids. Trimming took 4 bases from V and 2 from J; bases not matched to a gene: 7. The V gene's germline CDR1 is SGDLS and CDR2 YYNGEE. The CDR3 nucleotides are TGTGCCAGCAGCCCTCGACAGGGTTCCACAGATACGCAGTATTTT. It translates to CASSPRQGSTDTQYF.

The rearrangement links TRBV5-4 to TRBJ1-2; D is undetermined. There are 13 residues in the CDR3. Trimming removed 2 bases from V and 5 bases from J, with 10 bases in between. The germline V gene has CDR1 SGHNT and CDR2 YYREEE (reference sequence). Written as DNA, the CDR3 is TGTGCCAGCAGCTTCGGGCGGCCGTATGGCTACACCTTC. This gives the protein CASSFGRPYGYTF.

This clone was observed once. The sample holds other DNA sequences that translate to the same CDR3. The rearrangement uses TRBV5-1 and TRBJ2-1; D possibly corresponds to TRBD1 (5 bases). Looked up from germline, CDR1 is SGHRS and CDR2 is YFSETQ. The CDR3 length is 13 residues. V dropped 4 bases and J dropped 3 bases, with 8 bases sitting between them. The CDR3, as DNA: TGCGCCAGCAGCCTTGACAGCTACAATGAGCAGTTCTTC. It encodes CASSLDSYNEQFF.

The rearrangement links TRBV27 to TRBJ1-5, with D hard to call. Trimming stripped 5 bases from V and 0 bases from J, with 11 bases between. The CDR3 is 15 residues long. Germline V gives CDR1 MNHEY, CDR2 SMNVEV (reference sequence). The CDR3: CASSPSPSSNQPQHF. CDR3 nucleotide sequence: TGTGCCAGCAGTCCCTCCCCCAGTAGCAATCAGCCCCAGCATTTT.

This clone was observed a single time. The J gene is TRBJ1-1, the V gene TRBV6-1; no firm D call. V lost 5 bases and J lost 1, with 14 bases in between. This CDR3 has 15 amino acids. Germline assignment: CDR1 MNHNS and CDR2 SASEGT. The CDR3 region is CASSFSDWENTEAFF. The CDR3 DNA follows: TGTGCCAGCAGTTTTTCAGACTGGGAGAACACTGAAGCTTTCTTT.

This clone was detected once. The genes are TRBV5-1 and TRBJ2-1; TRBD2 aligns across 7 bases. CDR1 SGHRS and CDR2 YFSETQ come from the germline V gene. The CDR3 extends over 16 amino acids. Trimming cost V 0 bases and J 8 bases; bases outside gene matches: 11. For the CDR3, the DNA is TGCGCCAGCAGCTTGGCGCGAGGGAGGGTACGCGATGAGCAGTTCTTC. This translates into CASSLARGRVRDEQFF.

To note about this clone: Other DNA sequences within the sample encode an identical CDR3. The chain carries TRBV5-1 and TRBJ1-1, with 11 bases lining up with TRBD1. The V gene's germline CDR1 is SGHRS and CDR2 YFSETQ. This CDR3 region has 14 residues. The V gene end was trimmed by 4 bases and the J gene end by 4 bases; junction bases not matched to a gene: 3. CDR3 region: CASSAGTGGTEAFF. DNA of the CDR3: TGCGCCAGCAGCGCCGGGACAGGGGGCACTGAAGCTTTCTTT.

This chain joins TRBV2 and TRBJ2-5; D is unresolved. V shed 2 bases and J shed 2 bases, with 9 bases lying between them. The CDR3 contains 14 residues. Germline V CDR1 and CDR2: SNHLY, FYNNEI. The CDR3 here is CASSENPLQETQYF. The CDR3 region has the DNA TGTGCCAGCAGTGAAAACCCATTACAAGAGACCCAGTACTTC.